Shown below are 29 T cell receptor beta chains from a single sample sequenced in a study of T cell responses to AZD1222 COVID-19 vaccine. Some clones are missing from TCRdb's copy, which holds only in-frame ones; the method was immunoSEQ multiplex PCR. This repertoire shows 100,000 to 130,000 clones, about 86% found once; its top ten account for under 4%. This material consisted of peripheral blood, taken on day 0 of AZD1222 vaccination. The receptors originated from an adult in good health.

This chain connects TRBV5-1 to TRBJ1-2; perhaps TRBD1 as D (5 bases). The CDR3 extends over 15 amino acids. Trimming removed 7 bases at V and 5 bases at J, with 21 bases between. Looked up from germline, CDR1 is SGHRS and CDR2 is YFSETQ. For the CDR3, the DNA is TGCGCCAGCTCCTCCCCGGAAAGGGGAGAATATGGCTACACCTTC. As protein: CASSSPERGEYGYTF. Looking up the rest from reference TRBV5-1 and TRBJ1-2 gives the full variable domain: KAGVTQTPRYLIKTRGQQVTLSCSPISGHRSVSWYQQTPGQGLQFLFEYFSETQRNKGNFPGRFSGRQFSNSRSEMNVSTLELGDSALYLCASSSPERGEYGYTFGSGTRLTVV.

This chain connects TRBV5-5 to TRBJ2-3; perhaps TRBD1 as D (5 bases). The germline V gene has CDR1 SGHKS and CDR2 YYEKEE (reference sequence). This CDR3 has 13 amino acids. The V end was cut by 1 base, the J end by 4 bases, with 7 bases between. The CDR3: CASSLQGPDTQYF. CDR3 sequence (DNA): TGTGCCAGCAGCTTGCAGGGCCCAGATACGCAGTATTTT.

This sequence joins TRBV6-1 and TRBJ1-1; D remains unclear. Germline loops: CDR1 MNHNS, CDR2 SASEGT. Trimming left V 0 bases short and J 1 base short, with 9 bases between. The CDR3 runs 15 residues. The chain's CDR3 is CASSEASVGNTEAFF. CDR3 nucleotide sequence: TGTGCCAGCAGTGAAGCGTCGGTGGGGAACACTGAAGCTTTCTTT.

The chain's CDR3 is CSVERFGELNQPQHF. The CDR3 DNA reads as TGCAGCGTTGAACGGTTCGGGGAGCTTAATCAGCCCCAGCATTTT. J is TRBJ1-5 and V is TRBV29-1, with D uncertain. Between the trimmed V and J ends, which lost 2 bases and 4 bases, there was a span of 15 bases. The CDR3 spans 15 residues. Germline V gene lookup returns CDR1 SQVTM and CDR2 ANQGSEA.

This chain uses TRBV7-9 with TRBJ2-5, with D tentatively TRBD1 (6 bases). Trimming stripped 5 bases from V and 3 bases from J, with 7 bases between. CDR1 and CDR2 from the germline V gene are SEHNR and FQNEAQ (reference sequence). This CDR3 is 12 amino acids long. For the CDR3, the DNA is TGTGCCAGCAGCCCAGGGGAAGAGACCCAGTACTTC. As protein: CASSPGEETQYF.

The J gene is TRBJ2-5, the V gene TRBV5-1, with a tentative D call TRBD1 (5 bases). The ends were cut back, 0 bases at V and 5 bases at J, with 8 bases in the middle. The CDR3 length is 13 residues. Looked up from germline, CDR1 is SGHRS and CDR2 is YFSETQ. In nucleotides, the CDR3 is TGCGCCAGCAGCTTGGGTGCAGGGGAGACCCAGTACTTC. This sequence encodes CASSLGAGETQYF.

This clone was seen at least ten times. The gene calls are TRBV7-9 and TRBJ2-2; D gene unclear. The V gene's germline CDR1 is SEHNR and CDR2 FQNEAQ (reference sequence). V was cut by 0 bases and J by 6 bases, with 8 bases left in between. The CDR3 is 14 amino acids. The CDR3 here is CASSLAGHPGELFF. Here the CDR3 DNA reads TGTGCCAGCAGCTTAGCGGGTCATCCCGGGGAGCTGTTTTTT.

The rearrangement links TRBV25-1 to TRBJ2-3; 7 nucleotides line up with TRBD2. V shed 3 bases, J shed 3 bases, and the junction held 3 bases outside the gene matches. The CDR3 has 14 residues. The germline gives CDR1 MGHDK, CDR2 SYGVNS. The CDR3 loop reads CASSDSLATDTQYF. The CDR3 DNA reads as TGTGCCAGCAGTGATTCACTAGCGACAGATACGCAGTATTTT.

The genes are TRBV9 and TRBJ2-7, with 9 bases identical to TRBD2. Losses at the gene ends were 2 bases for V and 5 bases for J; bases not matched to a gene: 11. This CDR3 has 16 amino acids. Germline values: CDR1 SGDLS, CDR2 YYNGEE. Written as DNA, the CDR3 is TGTGCCAGCAGCGTCTCGGGAGCGGGGGGCCTTCACGAGCAGTACTTC. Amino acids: CASSVSGAGGLHEQYF.

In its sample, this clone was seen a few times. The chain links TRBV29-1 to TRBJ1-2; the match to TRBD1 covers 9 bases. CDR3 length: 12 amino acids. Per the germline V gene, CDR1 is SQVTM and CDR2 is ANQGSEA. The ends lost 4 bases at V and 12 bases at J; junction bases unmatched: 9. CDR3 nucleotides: TGCAGCGTTGGGGTTCCCGGGACAGGGAACACCTTC. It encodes CSVGVPGTGNTF. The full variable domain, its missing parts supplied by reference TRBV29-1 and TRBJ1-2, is SAVISQKPSRDICQRGTSLTIQCQVDSQVTMMFWYRQQPGQSLTLIATANQGSEATYESGFVIDKFPISRPNLTFSTLTVSNMSPEDSSIYLCSVGVPGTGNTFGSGTRLTVV.

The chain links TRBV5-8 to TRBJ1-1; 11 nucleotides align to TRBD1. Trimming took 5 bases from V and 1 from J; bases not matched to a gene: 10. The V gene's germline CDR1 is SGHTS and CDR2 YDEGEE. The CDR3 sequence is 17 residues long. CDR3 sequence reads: CASRGRTGGIGNTEAFF. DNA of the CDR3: TGTGCCAGCAGGGGTAGGACAGGGGGCATCGGGAACACTGAAGCTTTCTTT.

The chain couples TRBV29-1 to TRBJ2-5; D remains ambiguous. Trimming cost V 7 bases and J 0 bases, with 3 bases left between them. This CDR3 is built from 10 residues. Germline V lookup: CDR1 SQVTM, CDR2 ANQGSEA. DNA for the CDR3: TGCAGCGGGTACCAAGAGACCCAGTACTTC. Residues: CSGYQETQYF. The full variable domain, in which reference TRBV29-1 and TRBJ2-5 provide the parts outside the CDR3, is SAVISQKPSRDICQRGTSLTIQCQVDSQVTMMFWYRQQPGQSLTLIATANQGSEATYESGFVIDKFPISRPNLTFSTLTVSNMSPEDSSIYLCSGYQETQYFGPGTRLLVL.

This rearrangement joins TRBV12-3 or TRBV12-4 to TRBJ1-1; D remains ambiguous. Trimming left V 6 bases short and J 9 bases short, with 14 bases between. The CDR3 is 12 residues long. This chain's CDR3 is CASRHTATKAFF. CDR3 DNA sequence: TGTGCCAGCAGACACACAGCGACGAAAGCTTTCTTT.

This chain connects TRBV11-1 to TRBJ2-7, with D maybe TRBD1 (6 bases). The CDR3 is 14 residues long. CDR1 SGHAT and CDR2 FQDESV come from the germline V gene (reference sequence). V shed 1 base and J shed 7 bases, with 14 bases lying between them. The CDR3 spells CASSLDTGPQEQYF. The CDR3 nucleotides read TGTGCCAGCAGCTTAGACACAGGGCCTCAGGAGCAGTACTTC.

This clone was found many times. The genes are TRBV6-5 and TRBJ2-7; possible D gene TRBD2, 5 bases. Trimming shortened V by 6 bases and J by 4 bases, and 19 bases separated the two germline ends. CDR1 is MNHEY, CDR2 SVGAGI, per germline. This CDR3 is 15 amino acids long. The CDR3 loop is CASSPSRRRLYEQYF. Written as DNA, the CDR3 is TGTGCCAGCAGCCCCAGTAGGCGGAGGCTATACGAGCAGTACTTC.

CDR3 DNA sequence: TGCAGCGTCCTGACAGGGACCCGAGGAGCTTTCTTT. It encodes CSVLTGTRGAFF. This chain connects TRBV29-1 to TRBJ1-1, with 7 bases aligning to TRBD1. Looked up from germline, CDR1 is SQVTM and CDR2 is ANQGSEA. The V segment lost 6 bases and the J segment 10 bases; nucleotides outside the gene matches: 11. CDR3 length: 12 amino acids.

The CDR3 sequence: CASSIQIAETQYF. As DNA, the CDR3 is TGTGCCAGTAGTATCCAAATTGCGGAGACCCAGTACTTC. The chain is built from TRBV19 and TRBJ2-5; D is uncertain. This CDR3 comprises 13 residues. Trimming removed 3 bases from V and 5 bases from J, with 10 bases in between. Germline CDR1 reads LNHDA; CDR2 reads SQIVND (reference sequence).

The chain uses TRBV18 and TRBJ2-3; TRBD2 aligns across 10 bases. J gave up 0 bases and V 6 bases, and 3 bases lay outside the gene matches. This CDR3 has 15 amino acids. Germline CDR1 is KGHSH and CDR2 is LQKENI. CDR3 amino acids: CASSPSGGSTDTQYF. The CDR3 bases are TGTGCCAGCTCGCCTAGCGGGGGAAGCACAGATACGCAGTATTTT.

Here the CDR3 DNA reads TGTGCCAGCAGTAGAACAGGGGGGGTCGGAGAAAAACTGTTTTTT. It specifies CASSRTGGVGEKLFF. This sequence joins TRBV6-5 and TRBJ1-4, with TRBD1 matching 8 bases. Per the germline V gene, CDR1 is MNHEY and CDR2 is SVGAGI. The length of the CDR3 is 15 residues. With V trimmed by 5 bases and J by 8 bases, 10 bases remained unmatched.

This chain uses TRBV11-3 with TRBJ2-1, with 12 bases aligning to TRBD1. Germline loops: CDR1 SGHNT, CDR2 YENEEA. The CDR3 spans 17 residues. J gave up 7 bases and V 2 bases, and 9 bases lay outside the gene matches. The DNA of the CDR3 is TGTGCCAGCAGCTTAAGGGGTGGGACAGGGGGCTGGAATGAGCAGTTCTTC. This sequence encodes CASSLRGGTGGWNEQFF.

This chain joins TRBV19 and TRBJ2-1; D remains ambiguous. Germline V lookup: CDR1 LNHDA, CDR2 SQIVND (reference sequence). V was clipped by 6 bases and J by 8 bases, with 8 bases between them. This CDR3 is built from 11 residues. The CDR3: CASRKVYEQFF. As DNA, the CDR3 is TGTGCCAGTAGAAAGGTCTATGAGCAGTTCTTC. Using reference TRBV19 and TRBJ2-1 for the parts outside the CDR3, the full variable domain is DGGITQSPKYLFRKEGQNVTLSCEQNLNHDAMYWYRQDPGQGLRLIYYSQIVNDFQKGDIAEGYSVSREKKESFPLTVTSAQKNPTAFYLCASRKVYEQFFGPGTRLTVL.

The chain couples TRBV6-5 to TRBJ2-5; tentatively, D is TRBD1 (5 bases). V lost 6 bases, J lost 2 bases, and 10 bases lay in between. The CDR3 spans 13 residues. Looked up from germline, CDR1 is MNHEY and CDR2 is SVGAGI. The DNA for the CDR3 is TGTGCCAGCAGGATGACAGTACAAGAGACCCAGTACTTC. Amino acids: CASRMTVQETQYF.

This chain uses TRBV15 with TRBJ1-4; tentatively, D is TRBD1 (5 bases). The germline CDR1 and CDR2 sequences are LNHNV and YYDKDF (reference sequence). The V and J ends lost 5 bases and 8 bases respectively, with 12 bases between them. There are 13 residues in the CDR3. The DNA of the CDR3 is TGTGCCACCAGCGGGGGACGGCAAGAAAAACTGTTTTTT. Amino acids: CATSGGRQEKLFF.

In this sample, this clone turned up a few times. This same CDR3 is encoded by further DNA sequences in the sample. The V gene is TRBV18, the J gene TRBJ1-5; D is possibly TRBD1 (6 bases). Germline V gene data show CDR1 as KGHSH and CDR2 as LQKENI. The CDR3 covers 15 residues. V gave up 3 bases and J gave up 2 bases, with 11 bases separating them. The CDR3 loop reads CASSPDGGGNQPQHF. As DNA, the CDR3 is TGTGCCAGCTCACCCGACGGGGGCGGCAATCAGCCCCAGCATTTT.

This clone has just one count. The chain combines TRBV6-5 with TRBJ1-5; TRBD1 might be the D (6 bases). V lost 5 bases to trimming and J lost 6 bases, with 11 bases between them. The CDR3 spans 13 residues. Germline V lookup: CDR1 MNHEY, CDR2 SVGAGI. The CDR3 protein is CASSTGPGQPQHF. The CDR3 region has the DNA TGTGCCAGCAGTACAGGGCCGGGTCAGCCCCAGCATTTT.

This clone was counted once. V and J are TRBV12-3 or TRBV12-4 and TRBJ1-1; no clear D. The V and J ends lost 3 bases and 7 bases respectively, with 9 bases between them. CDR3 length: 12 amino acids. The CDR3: CASSFRVFEAFF. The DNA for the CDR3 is TGTGCCAGCAGTTTCCGGGTCTTTGAAGCTTTCTTT.

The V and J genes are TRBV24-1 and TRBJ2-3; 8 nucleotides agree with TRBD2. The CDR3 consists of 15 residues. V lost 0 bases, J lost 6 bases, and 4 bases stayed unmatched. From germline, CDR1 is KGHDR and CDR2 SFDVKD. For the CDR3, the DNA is TGTGCCACCAGTGATTTGCGGGGGGGGGCCGATACGCAGTATTTT. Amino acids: CATSDLRGGADTQYF.

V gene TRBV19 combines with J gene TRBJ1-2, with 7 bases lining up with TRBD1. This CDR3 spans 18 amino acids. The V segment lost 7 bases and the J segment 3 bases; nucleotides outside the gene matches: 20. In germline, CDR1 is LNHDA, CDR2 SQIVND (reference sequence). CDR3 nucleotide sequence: TGTGCCAGTAAAGGGCTTCTGGGACAGACCCCTCCTGACTATGGCTACACCTTC. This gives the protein CASKGLLGQTPPDYGYTF.

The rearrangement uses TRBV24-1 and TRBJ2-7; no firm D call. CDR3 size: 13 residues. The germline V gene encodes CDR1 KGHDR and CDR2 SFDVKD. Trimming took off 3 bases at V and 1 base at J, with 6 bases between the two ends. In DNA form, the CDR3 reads TGTGCCACCAGTGATGCGCGGTCCTACGAGCAGTACTTC. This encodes CATSDARSYEQYF.